This TCR beta chain was sequenced in a study of blood T cells in healthy people across ages. Study outcomes and limitations: Diversity was higher, and naive CD4+ cells more numerous, in long-lived donors than in aged donors.

This clonotype was observed a few times. Its antigen is currently unknown. No fewer than 7 million PBMCs went into each sample. The authors ran a second PCR of roughly 6 to 12 cycles using a sample-barcoded 5' primer and a J-beta primer mix. The template-switch adaptor, which had 12 random nucleotides, put a tag on each cDNA molecule. MiXCR, run by TCRdb on the 5' RACE reads, gives a single entry per CDR3 protein. Counted here are approximately 940,000 distinct CDR3 sequences, around 48% occurring once; the ten biggest clones make up roughly 12%. The CDR3 has 14 residues. V shed 4 bases and J 2 bases; nucleotides not matched to a gene: 4. Germline V gives CDR1 KGHSH, CDR2 LQKENI.

V usage is TRBV18 and J usage is TRBJ1-1; TRBD1 aligns across 7 bases. Sample: blood. This clonotype was sampled from a man aged 30 to 45 in good health. This CDR3 is CASSLDRSNTEAFF. The CDR3 DNA sequence: TGTGCCAGCTCACTGGACAGGAGCAACACTGAAGCTTTCTTT.